Below are 26 T cell receptor beta chains sequenced from a single sample in a study of blood T cell repertoires in COVID-19. Using immunoSEQ multiplex PCR, the repertoire was profiled, and TCRdb retains in-frame clones only, with some absent. The sample holds around 230,000 clones, around nine tenths seen once. The sequencing sample was made of peripheral blood. The receptors originated from a man between 35 and 55 years old with acute or convalescent COVID-19.

J is TRBJ1-2 and V is TRBV30; D call uncertain. CDR3 size: 11 residues. Germline V lookup: CDR1 GTSNPN, CDR2 SVGIG (reference sequence). The V gene lost 8 bases and the J gene lost 3 bases, with 10 bases spanning the gap. The CDR3 bases are TGTGCCGGTCGGTCGCACTATGGCTACACCTTC. Protein: CAGRSHYGYTF. The full variable domain, with the rest looked up from reference TRBV30 and TRBJ1-2, is SQTIHQWPATLVQPVGSPLSLECTVEGTSNPNLYWYRQAAGRGLQLLFYSVGIGQISSEVPQNLSASRPQDRQFILSSKKLLLSDSGFYLCAGRSHYGYTFGSGTRLTVV.

A single count supports this clone. This chain links TRBV6-1 with TRBJ2-1; the match to TRBD1 covers 9 bases. The CDR3 sequence is 14 residues long. The junction had 1 base not matched to a gene; V was cut back by 3 bases and J by 4 bases. Germline values: CDR1 MNHNS, CDR2 SASEGT. The DNA of the CDR3 is TGTGCCAGCAGTGAGGGACAGGGATACAATGAGCAGTTCTTC. Amino acid sequence: CASSEGQGYNEQFF.

This sequence joins TRBV6-6 and TRBJ1-5; no clear D. V lost 8 bases to trimming and J lost 1 base, with 9 bases between them. Germline CDR1 MNHNY, CDR2 SVGAGI (reference sequence). The CDR3 runs to 13 residues. The CDR3 loop is CASGEGSNQPQHF. As DNA, the CDR3 is TGTGCCAGCGGGGAGGGAAGCAATCAGCCCCAGCATTTT.

The chain has TRBV5-1 and TRBJ1-4; 7 bases are a match to TRBD1. Looked up from germline, CDR1 is SGHRS and CDR2 is YFSETQ. The CDR3 runs to 15 residues. The V gene end was trimmed by 4 bases and the J gene end by 4 bases; junction bases not matched to a gene: 7. In DNA form, the CDR3 reads TGCGCCAGCAGCATAGGACAGGCCTATAATGAAAAACTGTTTTTT. Amino acids: CASSIGQAYNEKLFF. The entire variable domain, with the rest obtained from reference TRBV5-1 and TRBJ1-4, is as follows: KAGVTQTPRYLIKTRGQQVTLSCSPISGHRSVSWYQQTPGQGLQFLFEYFSETQRNKGNFPGRFSGRQFSNSRSEMNVSTLELGDSALYLCASSIGQAYNEKLFFGSGTQLSVL.

The chain has TRBV24-1 and TRBJ1-1, with a weak D call TRBD1 (5 bases). Germline V gene data show CDR1 as KGHDR and CDR2 as SFDVKD. This CDR3 comprises 14 residues. V was shortened by 2 bases and J by 10 bases, with 16 bases between the two germline ends. As DNA, the CDR3 is TGTGCCACCAGTGATTACCTGGACCCCGGGGGAGCTTTCTTT. It specifies CATSDYLDPGGAFF.

The J gene is TRBJ2-2, the V gene TRBV13; possibly TRBD1 for D (6 bases). Deletions cut 4 bases from V and 6 bases from J, with 9 bases between. Germline CDR1 reads PRHDT; CDR2 reads FYEKMQ (reference sequence). This CDR3 is built from 13 residues. CDR3 in amino acids: CASSYRVSGELFF. For the CDR3, the DNA is TGTGCCAGCAGCTACAGGGTATCCGGGGAGCTGTTTTTT.

This clone was detected only once. V and J are TRBV7-2 and TRBJ2-7; 10 bases map to TRBD1. V gave up 5 bases and J gave up 4 bases; unmatched junction bases: 8. CDR3 length: 15 amino acids. Germline values: CDR1 SGHTA, CDR2 FQGNSA. CDR3 sequence reads: CASSGPDRGVYEQYF. In DNA form, the CDR3 reads TGTGCCAGCAGCGGACCGGACAGGGGGGTTTACGAGCAGTACTTC.

This clone was found once. V gene TRBV9 combines with J gene TRBJ1-3; weak D call: TRBD1 (5 bases). CDR3 length equals 14 residues. The germline V gene has CDR1 SGDLS and CDR2 YYNGEE. V shed 0 bases and J shed 3 bases, with 7 bases lying between them. The CDR3 here is CASSVARVGNTIYF. The CDR3, as DNA: TGTGCCAGCAGCGTAGCCAGGGTTGGAAACACCATATATTTT.

This clone was observed a single time. The gene calls are TRBV4-1 and TRBJ2-3; 12 nucleotides agree with TRBD2. CDR1 and CDR2 (germline): MGHRA, YSYEKL. Trimming at V came to 5 bases and at J to 6 bases, leaving 6 bases not matched to a gene. CDR3 length: 15 amino acids. The CDR3 loop reads CASSSRLAGVDTQYF. The CDR3 nucleotides are TGCGCCAGCAGCTCAAGACTAGCGGGAGTCGATACGCAGTATTTT.

This clone has only one observation. The junction departs from the called germline gene at one end, perhaps through a read error. The CDR3 region is CASSQLATIALPF. The CDR3 DNA sequence: TGCGCCAGCAGCCAACTGGCCACTATCGCTCTCCCCTTC. This rearrangement joins TRBV4-3 to TRBJ1-2; D call uncertain. The CDR3 extends over 13 amino acids. Germline V gene sequence: CDR1 LGHNA, CDR2 YSLEER.

The chain joins TRBV30 to TRBJ1-6, with D perhaps matching TRBD1 (5 bases). Germline loops: CDR1 GTSNPN, CDR2 SVGIG (reference sequence). The length of the CDR3 is 11 residues. Trimming took off 1 base at V and 15 bases at J, with 10 bases between the two ends. CDR3 nucleotides: TGTGCCTGGAGTGCACAGGATCGCCTCCACTTT. Residues: CAWSAQDRLHF.

The CDR3 reads CASSRAGSGNQPQHF. For the CDR3, the DNA is TGTGCCAGCAGCCGAGCCGGGAGCGGCAATCAGCCCCAGCATTTT. The chain links TRBV28 to TRBJ1-5, with D unresolved. V gave up 6 bases and J gave up 2 bases, with 14 bases separating them. Per germline, CDR1 MDHEN and CDR2 SYDVKM. The CDR3 is 15 amino acids.

The chain has TRBV11-3 and TRBJ2-3, with D perhaps TRBD2 (5 bases). Trimming pared 4 bases from V and 2 bases from J, leaving 10 bases between. The germline V gene encodes CDR1 SGHNT and CDR2 YENEEA. The CDR3 has 14 residues. CDR3 loop: CASSSGLHTDTQYF. The DNA of the CDR3 is TGTGCCAGCAGCTCCGGACTTCACACAGATACGCAGTATTTT. The entire variable domain, with the rest obtained from reference TRBV11-3 and TRBJ2-3, is as follows: EAGVVQSPRYKIIEKKQPVAFWCNPISGHNTLYWYLQNLGQGPELLIRYENEEAVDDSQLPKDRFSAERLKGVDSTLKIQPAELGDSAVYLCASSSGLHTDTQYFGPGTRLTVL.

The chain has TRBV29-1 and TRBJ2-7; D gene unclear. V was trimmed by 5 bases and J by 2 bases, leaving 16 bases between them. This CDR3 has 14 residues. Germline V gene data show CDR1 as SQVTM and CDR2 as ANQGSEA. The CDR3 DNA is TGCAGCGTTCGGCGGCACGATTTGGCCTACGAGCAGTACTTC. Amino acid sequence: CSVRRHDLAYEQYF.

Notes on this clone: Distinct nucleotide sequences in the sample also encode this CDR3. V gene TRBV5-5 combines with J gene TRBJ2-1; D unclear. CDR3 size: 11 residues. V was clipped by 3 bases and J by 4 bases, with 2 bases between them. CDR1 is SGHKS, CDR2 YYEKEE, per germline (reference sequence). For the CDR3, the DNA is TGTGCCAGCAGCTCATACAATGAGCAGTTCTTC. As protein: CASSSYNEQFF.

The V gene is TRBV2, the J gene TRBJ1-5, with TRBD1 matching 9 bases. The CDR3 totals 14 residues. Germline V gene data show CDR1 as SNHLY and CDR2 as FYNNEI. V trimming: 7 bases; J trimming: 4 bases; junction bases outside the gene matches: 5. The CDR3 bases are TGTGCCAGCACTGACAGGGGGGAAAATCAGCCCCAGCATTTT. This gives the protein CASTDRGENQPQHF. The whole variable domain, filled in from reference TRBV2 and TRBJ1-5, reads EPEVTQTPSHQVTQMGQEVILRCVPISNHLYFYWYRQILGQKVEFLVSFYNNEISEKSEIFDDQFSVERPDGSNFTLKIRSTKLEDSAMYFCASTDRGENQPQHFGDGTRLSIL.

This chain connects TRBV6-5 to TRBJ2-3, with D unclear. Trimming took 0 bases from V and 0 from J, leaving 4 bases between them. Germline V gene data show CDR1 as MNHEY and CDR2 as SVGAGI. This CDR3 contains 14 residues. CDR3 amino acids: CASSYSRSTDTQYF. CDR3 bases: TGTGCCAGCAGTTACTCGCGGAGCACAGATACGCAGTATTTT.

V and J are TRBV24-1 and TRBJ2-1, with 9 bases fitting TRBD2. The germline gives CDR1 KGHDR, CDR2 SFDVKD. The CDR3 sequence is 14 residues long. Losses at the gene ends were 3 bases for V and 5 bases for J; bases not matched to a gene: 1. In DNA, the CDR3 is TGTGCCACCAGTGATCGACTAGCGGACAATGAGCAGTTCTTC. This encodes CATSDRLADNEQFF.

V usage is TRBV4-1 and J usage is TRBJ1-2; 9 bases agree with TRBD1. The germline CDR1 and CDR2 sequences are MGHRA and YSYEKL. CDR3 length: 14 amino acids. The V and J ends lost 5 bases and 8 bases, in that order; junction bases with no gene match: 9. As DNA, the CDR3 is TGCGCCAGCAGCAAAACAGGGGGCGCGGGGGGCTACACCTTC. Amino acids: CASSKTGGAGGYTF.

The chain carries TRBV30 and TRBJ2-1, with D maybe TRBD2 (6 bases). Germline-derived CDR1 and CDR2 are GTSNPN and SVGIG (reference sequence). V lost 0 bases, J lost 7 bases, and 7 bases lay in between. CDR3 size: 12 residues. The CDR3 reads CAWSVEGNEQFF. DNA for the CDR3: TGTGCCTGGAGTGTGGAGGGGAATGAGCAGTTCTTC.

This clone occurred a few times. V is TRBV18 and J is TRBJ2-1; 8 bases line up with TRBD2. V trimming: 0 bases; J trimming: 0 bases; junction bases outside the gene matches: 4. This CDR3 comprises 17 residues. In germline, CDR1 is KGHSH, CDR2 LQKENI. DNA for the CDR3: TGTGCCAGCTCACCACCGGGACTAGTGAGCTCCTACAATGAGCAGTTCTTC. Protein sequence: CASSPPGLVSSYNEQFF.

This chain links TRBV7-9 with TRBJ2-7; no reliable D call. CDR1 SEHNR and CDR2 FQNEAQ come from the germline V gene (reference sequence). This CDR3 contains 10 residues. Trimming shortened V by 7 bases and J by 6 bases, and 7 bases separated the two germline ends. The chain's CDR3 is CASMNSEQYF. CDR3 in DNA: TGTGCCAGCATGAATAGCGAGCAGTACTTC.

The rearrangement uses TRBV5-1 and TRBJ2-7; 8 bases are a match to TRBD1. CDR3 length: 14 residues. Germline V lookup: CDR1 SGHRS, CDR2 YFSETQ. V gave up 3 bases and J gave up 4 bases; unmatched junction bases: 6. CDR3 region: CASSSGQGEYEQYF. For the CDR3, the DNA is TGCGCCAGCAGCTCCGGACAGGGAGAATACGAGCAGTACTTC.

This chain joins TRBV4-1 and TRBJ1-6, with TRBD1 identical over 9 bases. Trimming at V came to 4 bases and at J to 7 bases, leaving 11 bases not matched to a gene. Looked up from germline, CDR1 is MGHRA and CDR2 is YSYEKL. CDR3 length: 17 residues. The CDR3: CASSRPGTGIGNSPLHF. The CDR3 DNA is TGCGCCAGCAGCCGTCCCGGGACAGGGATAGGGAATTCACCCCTCCACTTT.

The gene calls are TRBV5-1 and TRBJ1-1; 8 bases line up with TRBD1. V trimming: 0 bases; J trimming: 5 bases; junction bases outside the gene matches: 6. Germline V gene data show CDR1 as SGHRS and CDR2 as YFSETQ. There are 15 residues in the CDR3. CDR3 amino acids: CASSLALGQVTEAFF. CDR3 sequence (DNA): TGCGCCAGCAGCTTGGCCTTGGGACAGGTGACTGAAGCTTTCTTT.

The CDR3 DNA reads as TGTGCCAGCAGCAACCCGACAGGGCAGGATACGCAGTATTTT. Protein product: CASSNPTGQDTQYF. The gene calls are TRBV6-5 and TRBJ2-3, with 7 bases identical to TRBD1. Germline V gene sequence: CDR1 MNHEY, CDR2 SVGAGI. The CDR3 has 14 residues. With 6 bases clipped from V and 6 bases from J, the junction kept 9 bases outside the gene matches.